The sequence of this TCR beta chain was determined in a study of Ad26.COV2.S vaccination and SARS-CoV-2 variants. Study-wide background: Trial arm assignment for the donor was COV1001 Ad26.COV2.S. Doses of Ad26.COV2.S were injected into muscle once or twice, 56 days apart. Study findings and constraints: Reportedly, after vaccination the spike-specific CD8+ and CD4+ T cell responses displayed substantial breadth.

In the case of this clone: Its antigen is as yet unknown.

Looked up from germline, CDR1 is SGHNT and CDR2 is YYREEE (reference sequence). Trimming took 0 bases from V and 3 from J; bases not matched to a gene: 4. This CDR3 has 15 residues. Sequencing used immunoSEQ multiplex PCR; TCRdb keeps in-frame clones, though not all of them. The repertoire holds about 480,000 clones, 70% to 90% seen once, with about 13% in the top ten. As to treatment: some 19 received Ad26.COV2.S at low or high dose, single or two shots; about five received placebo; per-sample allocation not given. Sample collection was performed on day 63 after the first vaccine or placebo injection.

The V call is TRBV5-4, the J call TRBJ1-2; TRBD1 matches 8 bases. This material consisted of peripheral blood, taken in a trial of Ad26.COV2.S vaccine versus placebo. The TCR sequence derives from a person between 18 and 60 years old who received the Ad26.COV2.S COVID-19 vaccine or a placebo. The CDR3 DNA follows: TGTGCCAGCAGCTTGGGCAGGGGGCAGGACTATGGCTACACCTTC. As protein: CASSLGRGQDYGYTF.